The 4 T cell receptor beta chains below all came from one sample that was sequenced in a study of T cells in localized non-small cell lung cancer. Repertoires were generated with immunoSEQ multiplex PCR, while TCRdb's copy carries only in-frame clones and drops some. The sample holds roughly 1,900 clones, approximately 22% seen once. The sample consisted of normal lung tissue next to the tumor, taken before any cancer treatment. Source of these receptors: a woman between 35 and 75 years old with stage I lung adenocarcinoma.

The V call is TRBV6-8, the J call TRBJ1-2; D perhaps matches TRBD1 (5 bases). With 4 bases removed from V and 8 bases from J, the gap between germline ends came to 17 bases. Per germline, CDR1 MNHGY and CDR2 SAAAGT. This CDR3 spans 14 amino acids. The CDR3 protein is CASSSGTATKGYTF. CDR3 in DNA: TGTGCCAGCAGTTCTGGGACCGCGACGAAGGGCTACACCTTC.

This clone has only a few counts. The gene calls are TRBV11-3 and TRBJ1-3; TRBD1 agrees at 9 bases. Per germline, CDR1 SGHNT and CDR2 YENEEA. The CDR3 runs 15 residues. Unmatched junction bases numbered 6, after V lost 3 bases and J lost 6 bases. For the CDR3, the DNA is TGTGCCAGCAGCTTCACCGGGACAGGGTCAAACACCATATATTTT. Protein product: CASSFTGTGSNTIYF.

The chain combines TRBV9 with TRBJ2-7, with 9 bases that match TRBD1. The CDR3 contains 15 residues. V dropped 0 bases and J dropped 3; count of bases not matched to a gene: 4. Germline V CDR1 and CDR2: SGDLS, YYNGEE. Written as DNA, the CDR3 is TGTGCCAGCAGCGTAGAGGACAGGGGTTTCTACGAGCAGTACTTC. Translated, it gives CASSVEDRGFYEQYF.

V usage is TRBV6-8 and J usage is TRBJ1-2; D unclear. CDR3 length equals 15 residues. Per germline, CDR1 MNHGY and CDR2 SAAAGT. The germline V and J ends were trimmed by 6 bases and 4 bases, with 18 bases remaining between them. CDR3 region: CASRRELLPGYGYTF. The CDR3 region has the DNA TGTGCCAGCAGGAGAGAACTTTTACCAGGCTATGGCTACACCTTC.